One and the same sample provided the 21 T cell receptor beta chains below, sequenced in a study of T cell repertoires in cytomegalovirus infection (dated by TCRdb to about 2019). Sequenced on an Illumina HiSeq 1500. The raw public reads went through TCRdb reprocessing: fastp at Q25, MiXCR clone calling, in-frame beta chains kept. CDR3 protein duplicates are merged, each entry listing the most common genes and DNA. Across this sample there are 300,000 or so distinct CDR3 sequences, with roughly 25% seen only once. The ten biggest clones cover about an eighth of the sample. No antigen is known for these receptors. The treatment or condition tag for this specimen amounts to: in vitro stimulation with specific CMV peptide epitopes to enrich CMV-specific T cells. The material sequenced was cultured PBMCs, taken from culture after CMV antigen stimulation. These receptors were obtained from a human donor in good health (CMV status not recorded). Some clones in this sample may be carry-over from other donors' samples.

V is TRBV6-5 and J is TRBJ2-1; 10 bases are shared with TRBD2. The CDR3 is 15 residues long. The germline V gene encodes CDR1 MNHEY and CDR2 SVGAGI. V was clipped by 5 bases and J by 5 bases; unmatched bases: 6. CDR3: CASSATTSGNNEQFF. In DNA form, the CDR3 reads TGTGCCAGCAGTGCTACAACTAGCGGGAACAATGAGCAGTTCTTC.

The table lists this clonotype with a few counts. This chain joins TRBV7-6 and TRBJ2-3; D is undetermined. The CDR3 covers 13 residues. Germline V gene sequence: CDR1 SGHVS, CDR2 FNYEAQ. The ends were cut back, 5 bases at V and 4 bases at J, with 10 bases in the middle. The DNA for the CDR3 is TGTGCCAGCAGCCAGCGAGTGGCAGATACGCAGTATTTT. It is translated as CASSQRVADTQYF.

This clonotype was seen at least ten times. The genes are TRBV7-2 and TRBJ2-1; a weak D match, TRBD1 (6 bases). The CDR3 extends over 13 amino acids. Germline-derived CDR1 and CDR2 are SGHTA and FQGNSA. Trimming stripped 6 bases from V and 6 bases from J, with 12 bases between. CDR3 loop: CASSEIRGNEQFF. The CDR3 DNA follows: TGTGCCAGCAGTGAAATCAGGGGCAATGAGCAGTTCTTC.

This chain uses TRBV7-8 with TRBJ2-1, with 11 bases matching TRBD2. The CDR3 length is 17 residues. Germline V CDR1 and CDR2: SGHVS, FQNEAQ. Trimming at V came to 1 base and at J to 7 bases, leaving 9 bases not matched to a gene. The CDR3 nucleotides read TGTGCCAGCAGCTTAGTTAGCGGGAGGGCCCTGGGGAATGAGCAGTTCTTC. Residues: CASSLVSGRALGNEQFF.

In this sample, this clonotype turned up many times. The rearrangement links TRBV7-2 to TRBJ1-2; D remains unclear. V was clipped by 1 base and J by 2 bases, with 11 bases between them. The CDR3 has 15 residues. Per germline, CDR1 SGHTA and CDR2 FQGNSA. CDR3 in DNA: TGTGCCAGCAGCTTAGATCCGACCGGGAACTATGGCTACACCTTC. Encoded protein: CASSLDPTGNYGYTF. Full variable domain (missing parts from reference TRBV7-2 and TRBJ1-2): GAGVSQSPSNKVTEKGKDVELRCDPISGHTALYWYRQSLGQGLEFLIYFQGNSAPDKSGLPSDRFSAERTGGSVSTLTIQRTQQEDSAVYLCASSLDPTGNYGYTFGSGTRLTVV.

This chain links TRBV28 with TRBJ2-7; D might be TRBD2 (5 bases). Germline CDR1 is MDHEN and CDR2 is SYDVKM. V lost 1 base and J 0 bases, leaving 13 bases between the germline ends. The CDR3 loop spans 16 amino acids. CDR3 protein: CASSLFRLRDSYEQYF. CDR3 DNA: TGTGCCAGCAGTTTATTTCGGTTACGGGACTCCTACGAGCAGTACTTC.

The CDR3 DNA reads as TGTGCCACCAGCAGAGACGGCAATCAGCCCCAGCATTTT. Amino acids: CATSRDGNQPQHF. The chain employs TRBV15 and TRBJ1-5; no firm D call. The germline V gene has CDR1 LNHNV and CDR2 YYDKDF (reference sequence). The CDR3 loop spans 13 amino acids. V dropped 0 bases and J dropped 2 bases, with 2 bases sitting between them. Based on the CDR3 plus reference TRBV15 and TRBJ1-5, the full variable domain is DAMVIQNPRYQVTQFGKPVTLSCSQTLNHNVMYWYQQKSSQAPKLLFHYYDKDFNNEADTPDNFQSRRPNTSFCFLDIRSPGLGDTAMYLCATSRDGNQPQHFGDGTRLSIL.

A note on this clonotype: A read error may explain this, as a much larger clone is one base away. The chain uses TRBV7-2 and TRBJ1-3; a weak D match, TRBD1 (6 bases). Germline CDR1 SGHTA, CDR2 FQGNSA. This CDR3 comprises 12 residues. The DNA for the CDR3 is TGTGCCCGCAGGGGCTCTGGAAACACCATATATTTT. It yields the protein CARRGSGNTIYF.

The chain recombines TRBV5-6 with TRBJ2-6; TRBD1 is a possible D gene (6 bases). The CDR3 is 17 residues long. Between the trimmed V and J ends, which lost 2 bases and 2 bases, there was a span of 14 bases. Germline V gene lookup returns CDR1 SGHDT and CDR2 YYEEEE. CDR3 DNA: TGTGCCAGCAGCTTAACTCCCACAGGGACTGGGGCCAACGTCCTGACTTTC. Amino acids: CASSLTPTGTGANVLTF. Based on the CDR3 plus reference TRBV5-6 and TRBJ2-6, the full variable domain is DAGVTQSPTHLIKTRGQQVTLRCSPKSGHDTVSWYQQALGQGPQFIFQYYEEEERQRGNFPDRFSGHQFPNYSSELNVNALLLGDSALYLCASSLTPTGTGANVLTFGAGSRLTVL.

V and J are TRBV7-8 and TRBJ2-1, with 9 bases lining up with TRBD2. There are 18 residues in the CDR3. The germline V gene encodes CDR1 SGHVS and CDR2 FQNEAQ. The V and J ends lost 5 bases and 7 bases, in that order; junction bases with no gene match: 18. This chain's CDR3 is CASSLQSRAGGGLNEQFF. CDR3 bases: TGTGCCAGCAGCCTCCAATCCCGAGCGGGAGGTGGATTAAATGAGCAGTTCTTC.

About this clonotype itself: A junction boundary mismatches the germline segment, possibly from a read error. The genes are TRBV12-3 or TRBV12-4 and TRBJ1-5; 8 bases align to TRBD1. The length of the CDR3 is 14 residues. The CDR3 DNA is TGTGCCAGCAATTTAGCAGGGGGCGGTCAGCCCCAGCATTTT. It codes for CASNLAGGGQPQHF.

V usage is TRBV7-2 and J usage is TRBJ2-1; 9 bases are shared with TRBD2. V was pared by 6 bases and J by 3 bases, with 6 bases of the junction left unmatched. Per germline, CDR1 SGHTA and CDR2 FQGNSA. CDR3 length: 15 residues. The CDR3 bases are TGTGCCAGCAGTTCCGCTAGCGGGAACTACAATGAGCAGTTCTTC. Protein: CASSSASGNYNEQFF.

The rearrangement links TRBV6-2 or TRBV6-3 to TRBJ2-7; 7 bases fit TRBD1. CDR3 length: 15 residues. With 4 bases clipped from V and 2 bases from J, the junction kept 8 bases outside the gene matches. Germline V gene lookup returns CDR1 MNHEY and CDR2 SVGEGT. The CDR3 protein is CASSSPVTGTYEQYF. CDR3 nucleotides: TGTGCCAGCAGTTCTCCGGTGACAGGGACCTACGAGCAGTACTTC.

This clonotype has more than one count but fewer than ten. The chain combines TRBV4-3 with TRBJ1-1; D is unclear. Trimming took off 3 bases at V and 4 bases at J, with 12 bases between the two ends. The CDR3 spans 14 residues. Germline values: CDR1 LGHNA, CDR2 YSLEER. CDR3 nucleotide sequence: TGCGCCAGCAGCCACACCCCCGTGGGCACTGAAGCTTTCTTT. Encoded protein: CASSHTPVGTEAFF.

This chain uses TRBV9 with TRBJ2-5; the match to TRBD2 covers 13 bases. V was pared by 0 bases and J by 4 bases, with 15 bases of the junction left unmatched. The CDR3 is made up of 20 amino acids. Germline lookup yields CDR1 SGDLS and CDR2 YYNGEE. CDR3 in amino acids: CASSVGSTSGRRATGETQYF. CDR3 in DNA: TGTGCCAGCAGCGTAGGTTCGACTAGCGGGAGGAGGGCCACGGGAGAGACCCAGTACTTC.

The rearrangement uses TRBV6-2 or TRBV6-3 and TRBJ1-5; the D is unclear. The CDR3 runs to 15 residues. In germline, CDR1 is MNHEY, CDR2 SVGEGT. V was clipped by 2 bases and J by 3 bases, with 11 bases between them. DNA for the CDR3: TGTGCCAGCAGTTACAGAGGACCCTCCAATCAGCCCCAGCATTTT. It translates to CASSYRGPSNQPQHF.

This sequence joins TRBV12-3 or TRBV12-4 and TRBJ2-1; no clear D. Trimming left V 6 bases short and J 8 bases short, with 5 bases between. There are 10 residues in the CDR3. The CDR3, as DNA: TGTGCCAGCAGCGGATATGAGCAGTTCTTC. Translating it yields CASSGYEQFF.

This clonotype has a single count. The rearrangement uses TRBV3-1 and TRBJ2-7; D not resolved. V lost 2 bases, J lost 3 bases, and 11 bases lay in between. Germline CDR1 and CDR2: LGHDT and YNNKEL (reference sequence). This CDR3 is built from 14 residues. CDR3 bases: TGTGCCAGCAGCCAATTTAACCACGGCTACGAGCAGTACTTC. As protein: CASSQFNHGYEQYF.

This rearrangement joins TRBV4-1 to TRBJ2-6; tentatively, D is TRBD2 (5 bases). Looked up from germline, CDR1 is MGHRA and CDR2 is YSYEKL. This CDR3 contains 16 residues. The V end lost 4 bases, the J end lost 0 bases, and 10 bases lay between the germline ends. CDR3 region: CASSLGGLSGANVLTF. In DNA, the CDR3 is TGCGCCAGCAGCCTGGGCGGACTCTCTGGGGCCAACGTCCTGACTTTC.

In this sample, this clonotype turned up a few times. The chain uses TRBV4-1 and TRBJ2-1; 7 bases map to TRBD2. From germline, CDR1 is MGHRA and CDR2 YSYEKL. Germline trimming cut 2 bases from V and 6 bases from J; bases unmatched to any gene: 4. There are 14 residues in the CDR3. The CDR3: CASSQPGLLNEQFF. CDR3 nucleotide sequence: TGCGCCAGCAGCCAACCGGGACTACTCAATGAGCAGTTCTTC.

The chain recombines TRBV14 with TRBJ2-5, with 12 nucleotides matching TRBD2. CDR3 length: 13 residues. V gave up 3 bases and J gave up 7 bases; unmatched junction bases: 0. Germline V gene lookup returns CDR1 SGHDN and CDR2 FVKESK. The chain's CDR3 is CASSQGLAGTQYF. CDR3 nucleotides: TGTGCCAGCAGCCAGGGACTAGCGGGGACCCAGTACTTC.